These T cell receptor beta chains were read from a single sample in a study of Graves' ophthalmopathy and Graves' hyperthyroidism. One entry per CDR3 protein results from TCRdb running MiXCR on the multiplex PCR reads. The sample lists under 350,000 distinct CDR3 sequences; roughly a sixth were seen once. The sample comprised peripheral blood. The source is an adult man with Graves' ophthalmopathy. Each CDR3 is given with its conserved first and last residue. D genes are given only for firm matches. Rows may omit the clone size; those that give it use once, few, many or a size class.

v_gene: TRBV7-2
j_gene: TRBJ1-3
abundance: many
d_gene: -
CDR3nt: TGTGCCAGCAGTAGGGAGAGCTCTGGAAACACCATATATTTT
CDR3aa: CASSRESSGNTIYF

v_gene: TRBV12-3/TRBV12-4
j_gene: TRBJ1-5
abundance: -
d_gene: TRBD1
CDR3nt: TGTGCCAGCAGTTTATCGGACAGGAGGAGCAATCAGCCCCAGCATTTT
CDR3aa: CASSLSDRRSNQPQHF

v_gene: TRBV28
j_gene: TRBJ2-7
abundance: -
d_gene: TRBD2
CDR3nt: TGTGCCAGCAGTGCTCCGGGACTAGGTCACGAGCAGTACTTC
CDR3aa: CASSAPGLGHEQYF

v_gene: TRBV3-1
j_gene: TRBJ2-5
abundance: -
d_gene: -
CDR3nt: TGTGCCAGCAGCCAAGCGGTGCCTAGCGCCCAAGAGACCCAGTACTTC
CDR3aa: CASSQAVPSAQETQYF

v_gene: TRBV12-3/TRBV12-4
j_gene: TRBJ2-6
abundance: many
d_gene: -
CDR3nt: TGTGCCAGCAGTTTCAAGGACGTCCTGACTTTC
CDR3aa: CASSFKDVLTF

v_gene: TRBV6-5
j_gene: TRBJ2-2
abundance: many
d_gene: TRBD2
CDR3nt: TGTGCCAGCAGTTGGGAACCGGGACTAGCCAATTTCGGGGAGCTGTTTTTT
CDR3aa: CASSWEPGLANFGELFF

v_gene: TRBV20-1
j_gene: TRBJ2-5
abundance: many
d_gene: -
CDR3nt: TGCAGTGCTACTCGGGGGGCGGAGGAGACCCAGTACTTC
CDR3aa: CSATRGAEETQYF

v_gene: TRBV5-1
j_gene: TRBJ2-7
abundance: many
d_gene: TRBD2
CDR3nt: TGCGCCAGCAGCCCTGGGGGGGTTAGCGGGAGCTACGAGCAGTACTTC
CDR3aa: CASSPGGVSGSYEQYF

v_gene: TRBV6-5
j_gene: TRBJ2-5
abundance: many
d_gene: TRBD1
CDR3nt: TGTGCCAGCAGTTACGGGGGACAGGGACTCCAAGAGACCCAGTACTTC
CDR3aa: CASSYGGQGLQETQYF

v_gene: TRBV6-5
j_gene: TRBJ2-6
abundance: many
d_gene: -
CDR3nt: TGTGCCAGCATCGGCTCTGGGGCCAACGTCCTGACTTTC
CDR3aa: CASIGSGANVLTF

v_gene: TRBV6-5
j_gene: TRBJ1-5
abundance: many
d_gene: -
CDR3nt: TGTGCCAGCAGTTACTCGGAGACCAATCAGCCCCAGCATTTT
CDR3aa: CASSYSETNQPQHF

v_gene: TRBV7-2
j_gene: TRBJ2-5
abundance: few
d_gene: TRBD1
CDR3nt: TGTGCCAGCAGCGAGCGGGACAGGGTTAGAGAGACCCAGTACTTC
CDR3aa: CASSERDRVRETQYF

v_gene: TRBV2
j_gene: TRBJ1-3
abundance: many
d_gene: -
CDR3nt: TGTGCCAGCAGTGGGGCTCGTCCTGGAAACACCATATATTTT
CDR3aa: CASSGARPGNTIYF

v_gene: TRBV20-1
j_gene: TRBJ1-2
abundance: many
d_gene: -
CDR3nt: TGCAGTGCTAGCTTGGCCGGAAGTTATGGCTACACCTTC
CDR3aa: CSASLAGSYGYTF

v_gene: TRBV19
j_gene: TRBJ2-2
abundance: few
d_gene: TRBD2
CDR3nt: TGTGCAACTAGCGGAGGACGCCCGGCGCCCGGGGAGCTGTTTTTT
CDR3aa: CATSGGRPAPGELFF

v_gene: TRBV7-2
j_gene: TRBJ1-6
abundance: many
d_gene: -
CDR3nt: TGTGCCAGCAGCTTCCAGGGGTTCGATTCACCCCTCCACTTT
CDR3aa: CASSFQGFDSPLHF

v_gene: TRBV6-5
j_gene: TRBJ1-5
abundance: many
d_gene: -
CDR3nt: TGTGCCAGCAGATACCGGGACACAAGCAATCAGCCCCAGCATTTT
CDR3aa: CASRYRDTSNQPQHF

v_gene: TRBV7-2
j_gene: TRBJ1-1
abundance: few
d_gene: -
CDR3nt: TGTGCCAGCAGCCGCAGCCCCGGGGGCGAGACTGAAGCTTTCTTT
CDR3aa: CASSRSPGGETEAFF

v_gene: TRBV9
j_gene: TRBJ1-1
abundance: -
d_gene: -
CDR3nt: TGTGCCAGCAGCCCCCGGATAGGGAGAGGCACTGAAGCTTACTTT
CDR3aa: CASSPRIGRGTEAYF

v_gene: TRBV5-1
j_gene: TRBJ1-6
abundance: many
d_gene: -
CDR3nt: TGCGCCAGCAGCTACAGGGATCACTCCTATAATTCACCCCTCCACTTT
CDR3aa: CASSYRDHSYNSPLHF

v_gene: TRBV5-1
j_gene: TRBJ1-2
abundance: many
d_gene: TRBD1
CDR3nt: TGCGCCAGCAGCTTGGACCTCGGGACAGCGAACTATGGCTACACCTTC
CDR3aa: CASSLDLGTANYGYTF

v_gene: TRBV30
j_gene: TRBJ1-2
abundance: many
d_gene: TRBD1
CDR3nt: TGTGCCTGCCCCAGACCGACAGGGATGAACACGGCTAACTATGGCTACACCTTC
CDR3aa: CACPRPTGMNTANYGYTF

v_gene: TRBV2
j_gene: TRBJ1-1
abundance: many
d_gene: -
CDR3nt: TGTGCCAGCAGGGAAGTTGGGGTTCCGAACACTGAAGCTTTCTTT
CDR3aa: CASREVGVPNTEAFF

v_gene: TRBV20-1
j_gene: TRBJ2-7
abundance: many
d_gene: TRBD1
CDR3nt: TGCAGTGCTTACCCTGGGACAGGTTATTTGAGGGGCAAGAACTTC
CDR3aa: CSAYPGTGYLRGKNF

v_gene: TRBV6-5
j_gene: TRBJ1-1
abundance: many
d_gene: -
CDR3nt: TGTGCCAGCAGTTACTCTGGGGAGAATTGGGCTTTCTTT
CDR3aa: CASSYSGENWAFF

v_gene: TRBV30
j_gene: TRBJ2-4
abundance: many
d_gene: -
CDR3nt: TGTGCCTGGAGTGTACACTTAAGCCTAGCCAAAAACATTCAGTACTTC
CDR3aa: CAWSVHLSLAKNIQYF

v_gene: TRBV6-1
j_gene: TRBJ1-3
abundance: many
d_gene: -
CDR3nt: TGTGCCAGCAGGGCGGACAGAGGAAACACCATATATTTT
CDR3aa: CASRADRGNTIYF

v_gene: TRBV19
j_gene: TRBJ2-7
abundance: many
d_gene: TRBD1
CDR3nt: TGTGCCAGTAGTGACCCCGGGACAGGGGGAGGCTACGAGCAGTACTTC
CDR3aa: CASSDPGTGGGYEQYF

v_gene: TRBV30
j_gene: TRBJ1-5
abundance: many
d_gene: -
CDR3nt: TGTGCCTGGAGTGGGGGGGGTTATAGCAATCAGCCCCAGCATTTT
CDR3aa: CAWSGGGYSNQPQHF

v_gene: TRBV19
j_gene: TRBJ1-3
abundance: many
d_gene: TRBD1
CDR3nt: TGTGCCAGTAGCGGGACAGGACAGTCTGGAAACACCATATATTTT
CDR3aa: CASSGTGQSGNTIYF

v_gene: TRBV19
j_gene: TRBJ1-1
abundance: many
d_gene: TRBD1
CDR3nt: TGTGCCAGTCGAAGCCGCCGACAGGGGGCGCGGACTGAAGCTTTCTTT
CDR3aa: CASRSRRQGARTEAFF

v_gene: TRBV6-5
j_gene: TRBJ1-5
abundance: many
d_gene: -
CDR3nt: TGTGCCAGCACAGCAGGGGTGGTTCAGCCCCAGCATTTT
CDR3aa: CASTAGVVQPQHF

v_gene: TRBV19
j_gene: TRBJ1-5
abundance: many
d_gene: -
CDR3nt: TGTGCCAGTCGAAACCCGGGCGGACAGATAAATCAGCCCCAGCATTTT
CDR3aa: CASRNPGGQINQPQHF

v_gene: TRBV6-1
j_gene: TRBJ1-2
abundance: -
d_gene: -
CDR3nt: TGTGCCAGCAGTGACGCCGGCGAAAGACCCTACACCTTC
CDR3aa: CASSDAGERPYTF

v_gene: TRBV20-1
j_gene: TRBJ1-2
abundance: many
d_gene: -
CDR3nt: TGCAGTGCTAGTGGGCCCGGGGGCGCCTATGGCTACACCTTC
CDR3aa: CSASGPGGAYGYTF

v_gene: TRBV5-5
j_gene: TRBJ1-1
abundance: many
d_gene: TRBD1
CDR3nt: TGTGCCAGCAGCTTAGCAGGGGGCCCGGATCCCACTGAAGCTTTCTTT
CDR3aa: CASSLAGGPDPTEAFF

v_gene: TRBV7-2
j_gene: TRBJ2-7
abundance: many
d_gene: -
CDR3nt: TGTGCCAGCAGTTCGAGCTCCTACGAGCAGTACTTC
CDR3aa: CASSSSSYEQYF

v_gene: TRBV11-2
j_gene: TRBJ1-2
abundance: many
d_gene: TRBD1
CDR3nt: TGTGCCAGCAGCTTAGATGCGGGACAGGGCTATGGCTACACCTTC
CDR3aa: CASSLDAGQGYGYTF

v_gene: TRBV25-1
j_gene: TRBJ1-6
abundance: many
d_gene: TRBD1
CDR3nt: TGTGCCAGCAGTGAATGGCCCATCGACAGGGTGAATTCACCCCTCCACTTT
CDR3aa: CASSEWPIDRVNSPLHF